The 14 T cell receptor beta chains below all came from one sample that was sequenced in a study of shared clonotypes between healthy human individuals. The data were produced by immunoSEQ multiplex PCR, yet TCRdb's version contains in-frame clones alone and is incomplete. The sample carries roughly 850,000 clones, roughly 96% recorded once. Terminally differentiated effector memory CD45RA+ cells were excluded from the naive CD8 cells, which were CD45RO-negative and positively selected for CCR7. The specimen was naive CD8+ T cells sorted from blood. The source of these receptors is a young man in good health.

This clone showed up just once. The chain carries TRBV27 and TRBJ2-1, with D possibly being TRBD2 (5 bases). V shed 10 bases and J shed 7 bases, with 17 bases lying between them. This CDR3 has 13 amino acids. Germline CDR1 is MNHEY and CDR2 is SMNVEV (reference sequence). CDR3 nucleotide sequence: TGTGCCACCGCTGGGGTCGGGGTAAATGAGCAGTTCTTC. It yields the protein CATAGVGVNEQFF.

Remarks on this clone: This sample includes further DNA sequences coding for the same CDR3. The CDR3: CASSLGAGVYNEQFF. CDR3 nucleotide sequence: TGCGCCAGCAGCTTGGGAGCGGGAGTTTACAATGAGCAGTTCTTC. This chain links TRBV5-1 with TRBJ2-1; TRBD2 matches at 8 bases. The CDR3 runs 15 residues. V trimming: 0 bases; J trimming: 4 bases; junction bases outside the gene matches: 3. Germline values: CDR1 SGHRS, CDR2 YFSETQ.

This chain links TRBV29-1 with TRBJ2-2, with 8 bases lining up with TRBD1. The CDR3 loop spans 14 amino acids. Unmatched junction bases numbered 8, after V lost 7 bases and J lost 4 bases. Germline values: CDR1 SQVTM, CDR2 ANQGSEA. The CDR3 protein is CSAGQGRGTGELFF. In DNA, the CDR3 is TGCAGCGCCGGACAGGGTCGAGGCACCGGGGAGCTGTTTTTT.

This clone was detected once. The genes are TRBV6-1 and TRBJ2-3, with 11 bases lining up with TRBD2. The CDR3 consists of 15 residues. Per the germline V gene, CDR1 is MNHNS and CDR2 is SASEGT. Unmatched junction bases numbered 3, after V lost 5 bases and J lost 2 bases. This CDR3 is CASSPGLADTDTQYF. The CDR3 bases are TGTGCCAGCAGTCCGGGACTAGCGGACACAGATACGCAGTATTTT.

The chain carries TRBV7-2 and TRBJ2-1, with a weak D call TRBD2 (5 bases). Germline lookup yields CDR1 SGHTA and CDR2 FQGNSA. V lost 1 base to trimming and J lost 12 bases, with 10 bases between them. The length of the CDR3 is 12 residues. The CDR3 here is CASSLELVRQFF. CDR3 DNA sequence: TGTGCCAGCAGCTTAGAACTAGTGAGGCAGTTCTTC. The variable domain in full, with the rest retrieved from reference TRBV7-2 and TRBJ2-1, is GAGVSQSPSNKVTEKGKDVELRCDPISGHTALYWYRQSLGQGLEFLIYFQGNSAPDKSGLPSDRFSAERTGGSVSTLTIQRTQQEDSAVYLCASSLELVRQFFGPGTRLTVL.

The J gene is TRBJ2-7, the V gene TRBV28; D possibly corresponds to TRBD1 (6 bases). Trimming shortened V by 3 bases and J by 3 bases, and 18 bases separated the two germline ends. The CDR3 spans 16 residues. In germline, CDR1 is MDHEN, CDR2 SYDVKM. CDR3 bases: TGTGCCAGCAGTTTGGGCCCGGCAGGGGATATCTACGAGCAGTACTTC. It encodes CASSLGPAGDIYEQYF.

This clone was found a few times. This sequence joins TRBV6-1 and TRBJ2-2; possibly TRBD1 for D (5 bases). This CDR3 is 14 amino acids long. Trimming pared 3 bases from V and 4 bases from J, leaving 9 bases between. CDR1 is MNHNS and CDR2 is SASEGT in the germline V gene. The CDR3 loop reads CASSDFRATGELFF. Written as DNA, the CDR3 is TGTGCCAGCAGTGATTTCAGGGCCACCGGGGAGCTGTTTTTT.

The chain employs TRBV4-1 and TRBJ1-2, with TRBD1 as a possible D gene (6 bases). Trimming cost V 1 base and J 7 bases, with 22 bases left between them. Germline CDR1 reads MGHRA; CDR2 reads YSYEKL. The CDR3 sequence is 17 residues long. The CDR3 nucleotides are TGCGCCAGCAGCCAAGGTTTGGACCGACAGGACCTATTTGGCTACACCTTC. It codes for CASSQGLDRQDLFGYTF.

As to this clone: Other DNA sequences in this specimen translate into the identical CDR3. This chain uses TRBV7-9 with TRBJ2-7; D might be TRBD2 (6 bases). Germline loops: CDR1 SEHNR, CDR2 FQNEAQ (reference sequence). The CDR3 is made up of 13 amino acids. With 1 base removed from V and 2 bases from J, the gap between germline ends came to 6 bases. Written as DNA, the CDR3 is TGTGCCAGCAGCTTAGGGGAGGCCTACGAGCAGTACTTC. This gives the protein CASSLGEAYEQYF.

The rearrangement joins TRBV27 to TRBJ2-7; no reliable D call. CDR3 length equals 14 residues. The germline gives CDR1 MNHEY, CDR2 SMNVEV (reference sequence). The V end was cut by 6 bases, the J end by 0 bases, with 12 bases between. CDR3: CASSGPRSSYEQYF. CDR3 in DNA: TGTGCCAGCAGCGGACCCCGGAGCTCCTACGAGCAGTACTTC.

This clone was found once. Other DNA sequences in the sample encode the same CDR3. V gene TRBV5-4 combines with J gene TRBJ2-2, with no clear D. V shed 3 bases and J shed 0 bases, with 0 bases lying between them. The CDR3 sequence is 12 residues long. CDR1 is SGHNT, CDR2 YYREEE, per germline (reference sequence). The CDR3 is CASSSNTGELFF. In DNA form, the CDR3 reads TGTGCCAGCAGCTCGAACACCGGGGAGCTGTTTTTT.

The V and J genes are TRBV4-3 and TRBJ2-2; D tentatively fits TRBD1 or TRBD2 (5 bases each). Per the germline V gene, CDR1 is LGHNA and CDR2 is YSLEER. V was clipped by 3 bases and J by 7 bases, with 15 bases between them. CDR3 length equals 15 residues. CDR3 amino acids: CASSQEGTRGGELFF. The CDR3 DNA follows: TGCGCCAGCAGCCAGGAAGGGACCCGGGGCGGGGAGCTGTTTTTT.

As DNA, the CDR3 is TGCGCCAGCAGTGAGTCAGACCGTTCCTACGAGCAGTACTTC. It is translated as CASSESDRSYEQYF. The chain couples TRBV10-1 to TRBJ2-7, with D unresolved. From germline, CDR1 is WNHNN and CDR2 SYGVQD (reference sequence). Trimming took off 0 bases at V and 1 base at J, with 7 bases between the two ends. CDR3 length equals 14 residues.

The chain employs TRBV27 and TRBJ2-7; TRBD1 matches at 7 bases. Per the germline V gene, CDR1 is MNHEY and CDR2 is SMNVEV (reference sequence). This CDR3 comprises 17 residues. V was clipped by 4 bases and J by 5 bases; unmatched bases: 17. CDR3 sequence: CASSSAKTYRGVDEQYF. The CDR3 bases are TGTGCCAGCAGTTCAGCCAAAACCTACAGGGGAGTGGACGAGCAGTACTTC.